A single sample gave rise to the 31 T cell receptor beta chains below, sequenced in a study of CD8+ T cells in alopecia areata. Treatment given: oral pan-JAK inhibitor, 5-10 mg twice daily. Extraction and reverse transcription of RNA yielded cDNA as the sequencing template. This table comes from immunoSEQ multiplex PCR, and its TCRdb copy is limited to in-frame clones, with some not included. The sample holds about 70,000 clones, approximately 29% seen once. The input for sequencing was CD8+ T cells sorted from blood, taken at week 4, from a patient treated with tofacitinib. The receptors were sampled from a human donor with alopecia areata.

This clone was observed a handful of times. V usage is TRBV7-9 and J usage is TRBJ1-5; D uncertain. Germline assignment: CDR1 SEHNR and CDR2 FQNEAQ (reference sequence). V dropped 6 bases and J dropped 7 bases, with 10 bases sitting between them. The CDR3 spans 12 residues. CDR3 bases: TGTGCCAGCAGTCAAGGCGGACAGCCCCAGCATTTT. Encoded protein: CASSQGGQPQHF.

Regarding this clone: Other DNA sequences in this sample translate to the same CDR3. The chain joins TRBV9 to TRBJ2-1, with 7 bases fitting TRBD2. Germline V gene sequence: CDR1 SGDLS, CDR2 YYNGEE. The CDR3 is 16 residues long. Germline trimming cut 0 bases from V and 0 bases from J; bases unmatched to any gene: 3. The CDR3 loop reads CASSVGGGSSYNEQFF. In DNA, the CDR3 is TGTGCCAGCAGCGTAGGGGGCGGGAGCTCCTACAATGAGCAGTTCTTC.

This clone was observed a handful of times. The chain is built from TRBV29-1 and TRBJ2-1, with 8 bases fitting TRBD2. The CDR3 loop spans 10 amino acids. Losses at the gene ends were 5 bases for V and 15 bases for J; bases not matched to a gene: 6. Germline V gene sequence: CDR1 SQVTM, CDR2 ANQGSEA. This CDR3 reads CSVKSGSLFF. The CDR3 DNA is TGCAGCGTTAAAAGCGGGAGTCTGTTCTTC.

This clone was observed a few times. V is TRBV27 and J is TRBJ1-2, with 8 positions matching TRBD1. Germline V gene lookup returns CDR1 MNHEY and CDR2 SMNVEV (reference sequence). Germline trimming cut 3 bases from V and 10 bases from J; bases unmatched to any gene: 7. CDR3 length: 13 amino acids. The CDR3 here is CASSFGQGIHYTF. The CDR3 DNA reads as TGTGCCAGCAGTTTTGGACAGGGAATCCACTACACCTTC.

A word on this clone: This sample includes further DNA sequences coding for the same CDR3. The chain couples TRBV30 to TRBJ2-7; D uncertain. Deletions cut 0 bases from V and 3 bases from J, with 6 bases between. The V gene's germline CDR1 is GTSNPN and CDR2 SVGIG (reference sequence). The CDR3 loop spans 12 amino acids. As DNA, the CDR3 is TGTGCCTGGAGTGTCGTTGGCTACGAGCAGTACTTC. Translating it yields CAWSVVGYEQYF. The variable domain in full, with the rest retrieved from reference TRBV30 and TRBJ2-7, is SQTIHQWPATLVQPVGSPLSLECTVEGTSNPNLYWYRQAAGRGLQLLFYSVGIGQISSEVPQNLSASRPQDRQFILSSKKLLLSDSGFYLCAWSVVGYEQYFGPGTRLTVT.

A word on this clone: The sample contains more than one DNA sequence encoding this CDR3. The genes are TRBV29-1 and TRBJ2-7; maybe TRBD2 (7 bases). Germline V gene sequence: CDR1 SQVTM, CDR2 ANQGSEA. This CDR3 spans 13 amino acids. Trimming cost V 2 bases and J 2 bases, with 10 bases left between them. CDR3 nucleotides: TGCAGCGTTGAAACGGGGGGCCCCTACGAGCAGTACTTC. Translating it yields CSVETGGPYEQYF.

This clone was seen once. The V gene is TRBV29-1, the J gene TRBJ2-7; 8 bases match TRBD1. CDR3 size: 14 residues. Trimming cost V 7 bases and J 7 bases; bases outside gene matches: 15. Germline CDR1 reads SQVTM; CDR2 reads ANQGSEA. DNA of the CDR3: TGCAGCGGGGAAAAGGACAGGGTGAGCGTGGAGCAGTACTTC. Residues: CSGEKDRVSVEQYF.

The chain carries TRBV29-1 and TRBJ2-1, with D perhaps matching TRBD2 (6 bases). This CDR3 is built from 14 residues. Trimming left V 4 bases short and J 0 bases short, with 10 bases between. CDR1 and CDR2 from the germline V gene are SQVTM and ANQGSEA. The CDR3 DNA reads as TGCAGCGTTGGGGGAGGCCACTCCTACAATGAGCAGTTCTTC. It specifies CSVGGGHSYNEQFF.

This clone occurred a few times. This sequence joins TRBV7-9 and TRBJ2-7; no reliable D call. The CDR3 is made up of 14 amino acids. V was pared by 8 bases and J by 5 bases, with 19 bases between. Germline CDR1 is SEHNR and CDR2 is FQNEAQ (reference sequence). Here the CDR3 DNA reads TGTGCCAGCTCTGGGTGGGAAGCCGTCCACGAGCAGTACTTC. This codes for CASSGWEAVHEQYF.

With respect to this clone: Other DNA sequences within the sample encode an identical CDR3. V gene TRBV29-1 combines with J gene TRBJ2-7, with D perhaps matching TRBD1 (6 bases). V was shortened by 4 bases and J by 3 bases, with 7 bases between the two germline ends. The CDR3 is made up of 11 amino acids. Germline CDR1 is SQVTM and CDR2 is ANQGSEA. In DNA form, the CDR3 reads TGCAGCGTTGGGACAGACTACGAGCAGTACTTC. Translating gives CSVGTDYEQYF.

The chain is built from TRBV10-3 and TRBJ1-1; D is unclear. Germline CDR1 and CDR2: ENHRY and SYGVKD. V was pared by 0 bases and J by 8 bases, with 7 bases between. This CDR3 comprises 12 residues. The CDR3 loop reads CAISESWLEAFF. CDR3 bases: TGTGCCATCAGTGAGTCGTGGTTAGAAGCTTTCTTT.

The V and J genes are TRBV27 and TRBJ1-1; 8 bases fit TRBD1. V shed 6 bases, J shed 2 bases, and the junction held 8 bases outside the gene matches. This CDR3 is 15 amino acids long. Germline V gene lookup returns CDR1 MNHEY and CDR2 SMNVEV (reference sequence). Here the CDR3 DNA reads TGTGCCAGCAGACCCTTCGGGACAGGAAACACTGAAGCTTTCTTT. It codes for CASRPFGTGNTEAFF.

V gene TRBV28 combines with J gene TRBJ2-7; 9 bases map to TRBD2. The CDR3 runs to 14 residues. V shed 5 bases, J shed 5 bases, and the junction held 7 bases outside the gene matches. Germline CDR1 reads MDHEN; CDR2 reads SYDVKM. Written as DNA, the CDR3 is TGTGCCAGCAGTATTAGCGGGGGAAGAGACGAGCAGTACTTC. Translated: CASSISGGRDEQYF.

This clone was counted a few times. The rearrangement uses TRBV7-2 and TRBJ2-1, with no clear D. The germline V gene has CDR1 SGHTA and CDR2 FQGNSA. The length of the CDR3 is 15 residues. With 1 base removed from V and 0 bases from J, the gap between germline ends came to 7 bases. CDR3 amino acids: CASSLDIFSYNEQFF. Written as DNA, the CDR3 is TGTGCCAGCAGCTTAGACATTTTCTCCTACAATGAGCAGTTCTTC.

This chain joins TRBV6-1 and TRBJ1-2, with 10 bases fitting TRBD1. The CDR3 runs to 15 residues. The J segment lost 8 bases and the V segment lost 6 bases, leaving 12 bases of the junction unmatched. CDR1 is MNHNS and CDR2 is SASEGT in the germline V gene. CDR3 protein: CASSTGTGANLGYTF. The CDR3 DNA follows: TGTGCCAGCAGCACCGGGACAGGGGCAAACTTGGGCTACACCTTC.

The chain has TRBV7-2 and TRBJ2-5; D is possibly TRBD1 or TRBD2 (5 bases each). V was pared by 5 bases and J by 1 base, with 17 bases between. CDR3 length equals 16 residues. Germline lookup yields CDR1 SGHTA and CDR2 FQGNSA. The CDR3 coding sequence is TGTGCCAGCAGCCCGCCTCCGGGACGCTCCCAAGAGACCCAGTACTTC. Translation: CASSPPPGRSQETQYF.

The V and J genes are TRBV9 and TRBJ2-7, with TRBD1 matching 9 bases. There are 15 residues in the CDR3. Germline CDR1 reads SGDLS; CDR2 reads YYNGEE. J gave up 3 bases and V 3 bases, and 7 bases lay outside the gene matches. CDR3 sequence (DNA): TGTGCCAGCAGCGCCGGGACAGGGTCCAGCTACGAGCAGTACTTC. It is translated as CASSAGTGSSYEQYF.

This clone was observed a few times. The rearrangement joins TRBV27 to TRBJ2-1; either TRBD1 or TRBD2 may supply D (5 bases each). The CDR3 covers 14 residues. CDR1 is MNHEY, CDR2 SMNVEV, per germline (reference sequence). V lost 3 bases and J 2 bases, leaving 8 bases between the germline ends. CDR3 DNA: TGTGCCAGCAGTTTCAGGGACCCCTACAATGAGCAGTTCTTC. Amino acids: CASSFRDPYNEQFF.

The chain joins TRBV7-9 to TRBJ2-1; TRBD1 or TRBD2 may be the D gene (5 bases each). Germline CDR1 reads SEHNR; CDR2 reads FQNEAQ (reference sequence). The CDR3 is 16 amino acids. With 8 bases removed from V and 2 bases from J, the gap between germline ends came to 19 bases. The DNA of the CDR3 is TGTGCCAGCGGCCCTGGGGACCTCGACCCCTACAATGAGCAGTTCTTC. Protein: CASGPGDLDPYNEQFF. Full variable domain (outside the CDR3, taken from reference TRBV7-9 and TRBJ2-1): DTGVSQNPRHKITKRGQNVTFRCDPISEHNRLYWYRQTLGQGPEFLTYFQNEAQLEKSRLLSDRFSAERPKGSFSTLEIQRTEQGDSAMYLCASGPGDLDPYNEQFFGPGTRLTVL.

V usage is TRBV29-1 and J usage is TRBJ2-7; TRBD1 might be the D (5 bases). The germline gives CDR1 SQVTM, CDR2 ANQGSEA. The CDR3 has 13 residues. The V and J ends lost 2 bases and 7 bases respectively, with 15 bases between them. The CDR3: CSVEHPQGVEQYF. The CDR3 DNA follows: TGCAGCGTTGAACATCCGCAGGGTGTGGAGCAGTACTTC.

V gene TRBV7-9 combines with J gene TRBJ1-2; D uncertain. The CDR3 is made up of 10 amino acids. The V end was cut by 4 bases, the J end by 14 bases, with 11 bases between. Germline CDR1 SEHNR, CDR2 FQNEAQ (reference sequence). The CDR3 DNA reads as TGTGCCAGCAGCTACCGCGGAGTGACCTTC. Translated: CASSYRGVTF.

The chain links TRBV7-9 to TRBJ1-1, with D hard to call. CDR3 size: 12 residues. Trimming cost V 6 bases and J 6 bases, with 11 bases left between them. CDR1 SEHNR and CDR2 FQNEAQ come from the germline V gene (reference sequence). The CDR3 is CASSSTSAEAFF. The CDR3 DNA reads TGTGCCAGCAGTTCAACATCGGCTGAAGCTTTCTTT.

The CDR3 region is CASSDPFGTAPGTDTQYF. In nucleotides, the CDR3 is TGTGCCAGCAGTGACCCCTTCGGGACAGCGCCTGGGACAGATACGCAGTATTTT. The J gene is TRBJ2-3, the V gene TRBV2; 7 nucleotides agree with TRBD1. The CDR3 spans 18 residues. The V and J ends lost 3 bases and 3 bases, in that order; junction bases with no gene match: 15. The germline gives CDR1 SNHLY, CDR2 FYNNEI.

This clone was seen more than once but under ten times. The rearrangement joins TRBV29-1 to TRBJ2-5; no clear D gene. V lost 8 bases to trimming and J lost 5 bases, with 18 bases between them. The CDR3 consists of 13 residues. The germline gives CDR1 SQVTM, CDR2 ANQGSEA. CDR3 sequence reads: CSIRPGGSETQYF. Written as DNA, the CDR3 is TGCAGCATTAGACCGGGCGGTAGTGAGACCCAGTACTTC.

As for this clone: With a far larger clone one base away, a read error is the likely cause. The chain combines TRBV7-2 with TRBJ2-5, with 14 bases lining up with TRBD2. J lost 5 bases, V lost 5 bases, and 4 bases had no gene match. This CDR3 comprises 15 residues. In germline, CDR1 is SGHTA, CDR2 FQGNSA. The chain's CDR3 is CASSPWTSGRETQYF. CDR3 in DNA: TGTGCCAGCAGCCCCTGGACTAGCGGGAGGGAGACCCAGTACTTC.

The gene calls are TRBV23-1 and TRBJ2-1; D not certain. TRBV23-1 is noted as an ORF with a role that remains uncertain. This CDR3 is built from 13 residues. V gave up 7 bases and J gave up 10 bases, with 17 bases separating them. CDR3 residues: CASKRRWGEEQFF. The CDR3 DNA sequence: TGCGCCAGCAAAAGAAGATGGGGTGAGGAGCAGTTCTTC.

The chain employs TRBV29-1 and TRBJ2-7; TRBD2 aligns across 7 bases. V was pared by 4 bases and J by 0 bases, with 3 bases of the junction left unmatched. This CDR3 spans 13 amino acids. Germline CDR1 is SQVTM and CDR2 is ANQGSEA. Here the CDR3 DNA reads TGCAGCGTTGGGGAGGGACTCTCCTACGAGCAGTACTTC. It encodes CSVGEGLSYEQYF.

This clone was detected once. The chain uses TRBV9 and TRBJ2-5; the D gene could be TRBD1 or TRBD2 (5 bases each). This CDR3 comprises 13 residues. CDR1 and CDR2 from the germline V gene are SGDLS and YYNGEE. V was clipped by 3 bases and J by 5 bases, with 11 bases between them. CDR3 sequence reads: CASSGGSRETQYF. Here the CDR3 DNA reads TGTGCCAGCAGCGGGGGGTCGAGGGAGACCCAGTACTTC.

CDR3 sequence (DNA): TGCGCCAGCAGCCAAGATGATGGGGTTCGAGGCTACACCTTC. It codes for CASSQDDGVRGYTF. The chain recombines TRBV4-1 with TRBJ1-2, with D uncertain. This CDR3 comprises 14 residues. Germline CDR1 reads MGHRA; CDR2 reads YSYEKL. V was clipped by 0 bases and J by 8 bases, with 13 bases between them.

This sequence joins TRBV20-1 and TRBJ2-1; 10 bases line up with TRBD1. V was pared by 6 bases and J by 10 bases, with 3 bases of the junction left unmatched. The CDR3 has 11 amino acids. CDR1 is DFQATT and CDR2 is SNEGSKA in the germline V gene (reference sequence). The CDR3 bases are TGCAGTGCCCGACAGGGGGCCGAGCAGTTCTTC. Residues: CSARQGAEQFF.

This clone was counted only a few times. The V call is TRBV5-4, the J call TRBJ2-1; D call uncertain. The CDR3 extends over 13 amino acids. Trimming took 0 bases from V and 5 from J, leaving 6 bases between them. Germline V gene lookup returns CDR1 SGHNT and CDR2 YYREEE (reference sequence). The CDR3 region is CASSLGAHNEQFF. The CDR3 nucleotides are TGTGCCAGCAGCTTGGGTGCCCACAATGAGCAGTTCTTC.